This is a list of T cell receptor beta chains from one sample in a study of response to subunit inactivated influenza vaccine. TCRdb re-called the RT-PCR reads through MiXCR, storing one row per CDR3 protein. The table records roughly 670,000 distinct CDR3 sequences, 12% to 15% of them present only once. Material: PBMCs from blood, obtained around 14 days before vaccination. These receptors all come from a man in his fifties or sixties who received an inactivated influenza vaccine. Both conserved end residues are part of each CDR3. The order of the fields is clone size, D gene, J gene, V gene, CDR3 protein, CDR3 DNA. The D gene is left open where the match is weak. The listing skips clone size in some rows; elsewhere it reads once, few, many or a size class.

clone size: .; D gene: TRBD1; J gene: TRBJ1-5; V gene: TRBV20-1; CDR3 protein: CSARDLDRAYSNQPQHF; CDR3 DNA: TGCAGTGCTAGAGATCTTGACAGGGCCTATAGCAATCAGCCCCAGCATTTT
clone size: .; D gene: .; J gene: TRBJ2-5; V gene: TRBV7-2; CDR3 protein: CASSFRGPSRETQYF; CDR3 DNA: TGTGCCAGCAGCTTTAGAGGGCCTTCTAGGGAGACCCAGTACTTC
clone size: .; D gene: .; J gene: TRBJ2-7; V gene: TRBV10-3; CDR3 protein: CAISGRLVDEQYF; CDR3 DNA: TGTGCCATCAGTGGTCGGCTAGTTGACGAGCAGTACTTC
clone size: few; D gene: TRBD1; J gene: TRBJ2-6; V gene: TRBV5-1; CDR3 protein: CASRQGNGANVLTF; CDR3 DNA: TGCGCCAGCAGACAGGGGAACGGGGCCAACGTCCTGACTTTC
clone size: .; D gene: .; J gene: TRBJ2-7; V gene: TRBV28; CDR3 protein: CASSLNMGGVEQYF; CDR3 DNA: TGTGCCAGCAGTTTAAACATGGGAGGCGTCGAGCAGTACTTC
clone size: few; D gene: .; J gene: TRBJ2-1; V gene: TRBV7-3; CDR3 protein: CASSLTLTSYNEQFF; CDR3 DNA: TGTGCCAGCAGCTTAACTCTCACTAGTTACAATGAGCAGTTCTTC
clone size: few; D gene: .; J gene: TRBJ2-7; V gene: TRBV4-1; CDR3 protein: CASSQTSWGQVGREQYF; CDR3 DNA: TGCGCCAGCAGCCAAACCTCCTGGGGCCAGGTCGGACGCGAGCAGTACTTC
clone size: few; D gene: .; J gene: TRBJ2-2; V gene: TRBV9; CDR3 protein: CASSSGATNTGELFF; CDR3 DNA: TGTGCCAGCAGCTCGGGGGCTACTAACACCGGGGAGCTGTTTTTT
clone size: few; D gene: .; J gene: TRBJ2-1; V gene: TRBV9; CDR3 protein: CASSVYGDPNNEQFF; CDR3 DNA: TGTGCCAGCAGCGTATATGGGGATCCGAACAATGAGCAGTTCTTC
clone size: few; D gene: .; J gene: TRBJ2-6; V gene: TRBV12-3/TRBV12-4; CDR3 protein: CASSLDSRFQRRGSGANVLTF; CDR3 DNA: TGTGCCAGCAGTTTAGATTCTCGGTTCCAGCGGCGGGGATCTGGGGCCAACGTCCTGACTTTC
clone size: few; D gene: .; J gene: TRBJ1-1; V gene: TRBV9; CDR3 protein: CASSGTALNTEAFF; CDR3 DNA: TGTGCCAGCAGCGGGACAGCCTTGAACACTGAAGCTTTCTTT
clone size: .; D gene: TRBD2; J gene: TRBJ2-5; V gene: TRBV4-3; CDR3 protein: CASSQGEGLETQYF; CDR3 DNA: TGCGCCAGCAGCCAAGGGGAGGGTTTGGAGACCCAGTACTTC
clone size: .; D gene: TRBD1; J gene: TRBJ2-7; V gene: TRBV10-3; CDR3 protein: CAISEMGQGAHEQYF; CDR3 DNA: TGTGCCATCAGTGAGATGGGCCAGGGGGCCCACGAGCAGTACTTC
clone size: few; D gene: TRBD1; J gene: TRBJ1-5; V gene: TRBV28; CDR3 protein: CASSLRTGTGPWQPQHF; CDR3 DNA: TGTGCCAGCAGCCTCCGGACCGGGACAGGACCCTGGCAGCCCCAGCATTTT
clone size: .; D gene: TRBD1; J gene: TRBJ1-1; V gene: TRBV3-1; CDR3 protein: CASSQRQGMNTEAFF; CDR3 DNA: TGTGCCAGCAGCCAGCGACAGGGGATGAACACTGAAGCTTTCTTT
clone size: .; D gene: .; J gene: TRBJ2-5; V gene: TRBV7-2; CDR3 protein: CASSLGPKGGETQYF; CDR3 DNA: TGTGCCAGCAGCTTAGGCCCCAAGGGGGGAGAGACCCAGTACTTC
clone size: many; D gene: .; J gene: TRBJ2-1; V gene: TRBV4-3; CDR3 protein: CASSQDLDQRGEQFF; CDR3 DNA: TGCGCCAGCAGCCAAGATTTAGATCAGAGGGGTGAGCAGTTCTTC
clone size: few; D gene: TRBD2; J gene: TRBJ2-1; V gene: TRBV15; CDR3 protein: CATSRDLGGARLAGVREQFF; CDR3 DNA: TGTGCCACCAGCAGAGATTTGGGGGGGGCTCGACTAGCGGGAGTACGTGAGCAGTTCTTC
clone size: many; D gene: .; J gene: TRBJ1-4; V gene: TRBV6-5; CDR3 protein: CASSYSGYLNEKLFF; CDR3 DNA: TGTGCCAGCAGTTACTCGGGATACCTAAATGAAAAACTGTTTTTT
clone size: few; D gene: .; J gene: TRBJ1-4; V gene: TRBV27; CDR3 protein: CASSFGGAQREKLFF; CDR3 DNA: TGTGCCAGCAGTTTCGGGGGCGCACAAAGGGAAAAACTGTTTTTT
clone size: few; D gene: .; J gene: TRBJ1-6; V gene: TRBV6-5; CDR3 protein: CASSYGPHLDSPLHF; CDR3 DNA: TGTGCCAGCAGTTATGGGCCCCATTTGGATTCACCCCTCCACTTT
clone size: .; D gene: .; J gene: TRBJ2-1; V gene: TRBV30; CDR3 protein: CAWSDKQKRQIYNEQFF; CDR3 DNA: TGTGCCTGGAGTGACAAACAAAAGAGACAGATATACAATGAGCAGTTCTTC
clone size: .; D gene: TRBD2; J gene: TRBJ2-1; V gene: TRBV7-8; CDR3 protein: CASSFMSGGAALF; CDR3 DNA: TGTGCCAGCAGCTTTATGAGCGGGGGGGCTGCACTCTTC
clone size: .; D gene: .; J gene: TRBJ2-6; V gene: TRBV28; CDR3 protein: CASSFNYGAPTKSGANVLTF; CDR3 DNA: TGTGCCAGCAGTTTTAATTACGGCGCCCCAACTAAGTCTGGGGCCAACGTCCTGACTTTC